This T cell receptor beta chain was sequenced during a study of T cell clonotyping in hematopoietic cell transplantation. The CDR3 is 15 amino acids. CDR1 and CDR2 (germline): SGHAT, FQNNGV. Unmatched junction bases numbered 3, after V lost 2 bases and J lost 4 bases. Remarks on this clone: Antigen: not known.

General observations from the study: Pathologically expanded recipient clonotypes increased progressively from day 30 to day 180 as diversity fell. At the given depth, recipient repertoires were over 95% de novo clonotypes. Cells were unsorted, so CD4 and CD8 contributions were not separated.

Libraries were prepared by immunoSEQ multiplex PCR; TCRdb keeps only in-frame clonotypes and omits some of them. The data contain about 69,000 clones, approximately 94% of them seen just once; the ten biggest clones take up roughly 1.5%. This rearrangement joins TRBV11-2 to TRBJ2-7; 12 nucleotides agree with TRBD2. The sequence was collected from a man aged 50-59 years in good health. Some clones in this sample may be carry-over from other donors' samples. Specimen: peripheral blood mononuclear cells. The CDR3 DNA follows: TGTGCCAGCAGCTTAATGACTAGCGGGAGTTACGAGCAGTACTTC. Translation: CASSLMTSGSYEQYF.